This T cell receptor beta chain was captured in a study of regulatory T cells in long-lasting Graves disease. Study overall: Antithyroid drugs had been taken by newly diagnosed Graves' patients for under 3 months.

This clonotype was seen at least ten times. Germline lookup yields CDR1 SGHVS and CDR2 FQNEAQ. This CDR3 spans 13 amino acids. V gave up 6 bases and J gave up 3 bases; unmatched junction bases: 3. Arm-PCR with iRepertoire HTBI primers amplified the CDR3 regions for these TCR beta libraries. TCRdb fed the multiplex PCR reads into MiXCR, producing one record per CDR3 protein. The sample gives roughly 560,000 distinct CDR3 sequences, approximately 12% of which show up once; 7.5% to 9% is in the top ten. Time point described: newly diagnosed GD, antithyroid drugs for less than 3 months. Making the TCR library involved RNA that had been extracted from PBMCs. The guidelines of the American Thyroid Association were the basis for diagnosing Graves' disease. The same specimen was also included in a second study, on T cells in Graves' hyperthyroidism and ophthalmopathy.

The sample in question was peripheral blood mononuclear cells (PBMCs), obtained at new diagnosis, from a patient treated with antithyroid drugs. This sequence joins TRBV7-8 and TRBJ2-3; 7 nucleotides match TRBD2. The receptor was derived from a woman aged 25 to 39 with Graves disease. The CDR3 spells CASRRAGTDTQYF. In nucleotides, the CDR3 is TGTGCCAGCAGGAGAGCGGGAACAGATACGCAGTATTTT.